This TCR beta chain was obtained from a study of blood T cell repertoires in COVID-19. On the study more broadly: The United States, Italy and Spain provided the acute and convalescent COVID-19 samples. PBMCs, B-cell-depleted T cells, or T cells provided the cDNA or gDNA that made up the material.

As for this clone: This sample includes further DNA sequences coding for the same CDR3.

V was shortened by 0 bases and J by 0 bases, with 6 bases between the two germline ends. Per the germline V gene, CDR1 is SGHRS and CDR2 is YFSETQ. This CDR3 comprises 15 residues. Per the original data handling: Scientists estimated how many nucleated cells there were by amplifying reference gene primers. Produced via immunoSEQ multiplex PCR; TCRdb's table is partial and in-frame only. Clone size and the V and J calls come from that table; the DNA yielded D and trimming. The sample has about 230,000 clones; approximately 80% are singletons. Source material: peripheral blood. This TCR was sampled from a man between 40 and 49 years old with acute or convalescent COVID-19. V is TRBV5-1 and J is TRBJ1-4; D remains ambiguous. The CDR3 sequence: CASSLGQATNEKLFF. DNA of the CDR3: TGCGCCAGCAGCTTGGGGCAGGCAACTAATGAAAAACTGTTTTTT.